This T cell receptor beta chain is from a study of blood T cell repertoires in COVID-19. Trimming took off 5 bases at V and 0 bases at J, with 10 bases between the two ends. The CDR3 totals 15 residues. Germline V lookup: CDR1 MGHDK, CDR2 SYGVNS. Assay used: immunoSEQ multiplex PCR; TCRdb lists only in-frame clones, some missing. Of some 89,000 clones listed, under 85% were seen once; the top ten hold about 10%. The source of this sequence is a man aged 65 to 79 with acute or convalescent COVID-19. Sequencing input: peripheral blood. V usage is TRBV25-1 and J usage is TRBJ2-2; the D is unclear. The CDR3 loop is CASSPFLANTGELFF. The DNA for the CDR3 is TGTGCCAGCAGTCCCTTTTTAGCGAACACCGGGGAGCTGTTTTTT.